A single sample gave rise to the 24 T cell receptor beta chains below, sequenced in a study of T cell responses to AZD1222 COVID-19 vaccine. The repertoire was sequenced with immunoSEQ multiplex PCR; TCRdb's copy has only in-frame clones and lacks some. The sample includes more than 90,000 clones, around 82% of them seen just once. Material: peripheral blood, obtained on day 0 of AZD1222 vaccination. The receptors here all came from an adult in good health.

The rearrangement joins TRBV7-2 to TRBJ2-2; the match to TRBD1 covers 10 bases. The CDR3 totals 15 residues. V was clipped by 6 bases and J by 5 bases; unmatched bases: 6. Germline assignment: CDR1 SGHTA and CDR2 FQGNSA. CDR3 in amino acids: CASRTGGVLTGELFF. The DNA for the CDR3 is TGTGCCAGCAGGACAGGGGGCGTTTTGACCGGGGAGCTGTTTTTT.

The CDR3 sequence is CASRSCGQPQHF. CDR3 DNA sequence: TGCGCCAGCAGATCCTGCGGGCAGCCCCAGCATTTT. The V call is TRBV10-1, the J call TRBJ1-5; the D is unclear. CDR1 is WNHNN and CDR2 is SYGVQD in the germline V gene (reference sequence). The CDR3 runs to 12 residues. Trimming removed 6 bases at V and 7 bases at J, with 10 bases between.

The CDR3 coding sequence is TGTGCCAGCCGTACCGGGACAGCGAACAACTATGGCTACACCTTC. Its translation: CASRTGTANNYGYTF. The chain has TRBV19 and TRBJ1-2, with 7 bases fitting TRBD1. This CDR3 has 15 amino acids. Germline CDR1 reads LNHDA; CDR2 reads SQIVND (reference sequence). The junction had 12 bases not matched to a gene; V was cut back by 9 bases and J by 2 bases.

The chain carries TRBV21-1 and TRBJ2-4; whether TRBD2, the table's D call, matches the DNA was not checked. TRBV21-1 is a pseudogene. There are 16 residues in the CDR3. Here the CDR3 reads CASSKKGSLAKNIQYF. In DNA form, the CDR3 reads TGTGCCAGCAGCAAAAAAGGGAGCTTAGCCAAAAACATTCAGTACTTC.

The V gene is TRBV18, the J gene TRBJ1-1; tentatively, D is TRBD1 (5 bases). Per the germline V gene, CDR1 is KGHSH and CDR2 is LQKENI. Trimming cost V 5 bases and J 5 bases, with 15 bases left between them. CDR3 length: 14 residues. The CDR3 DNA reads as TGTGCCAGCTCAGAACATAGGGAGGGGACTGAAGCTTTCTTT. It specifies CASSEHREGTEAFF.

The V and J genes are TRBV10-3 and TRBJ1-5, with D unclear. The V gene lost 3 bases and the J gene lost 2 bases, with 20 bases spanning the gap. The CDR3 is 18 residues long. Per germline, CDR1 ENHRY and CDR2 SYGVKD. CDR3 in DNA: TGTGCCATCAGTGATTCTCAAGGAGGCGGTTGGGGCAATCAGCCCCAGCATTTT. It encodes CAISDSQGGGWGNQPQHF.

This clone has a handful of counts. The CDR3 DNA reads TGTGCCAGCAGCTTAGAGCGAGACAGGGCCCAGCATTTT. Protein product: CASSLERDRAQHF. The chain is built from TRBV7-9 and TRBJ1-5; TRBD1 agrees at 7 bases. Unmatched junction bases numbered 5, after V lost 1 base and J lost 11 bases. The CDR3 runs 13 residues. CDR1 SEHNR and CDR2 FQNEAQ come from the germline V gene (reference sequence).

This clone turned up a few times. The DNA of the CDR3 is TGCGCCAGCAGCGCCCTCCTCGGACGGCAGAACACTGAAGCTTTCTTT. The encoded protein is CASSALLGRQNTEAFF. The genes are TRBV4-1 and TRBJ1-1; D is unresolved. This CDR3 is 16 amino acids long. Trimming took 5 bases from V and 1 from J, leaving 17 bases between them. Per germline, CDR1 MGHRA and CDR2 YSYEKL.

The chain couples TRBV7-9 to TRBJ2-3; tentatively, D is TRBD2 (5 bases). The CDR3 covers 12 residues. Trimming left V 5 bases short and J 10 bases short, with 13 bases between. Germline V gene sequence: CDR1 SEHNR, CDR2 FQNEAQ (reference sequence). The CDR3 sequence: CASSLDRGSQYF. CDR3 DNA sequence: TGTGCCAGCAGCCTCGACCGCGGGTCGCAGTATTTT.

The rearrangement uses TRBV7-2 and TRBJ2-1; perhaps TRBD1 as D (5 bases). This CDR3 has 14 residues. Germline assignment: CDR1 SGHTA and CDR2 FQGNSA. Trimming took 3 bases from V and 14 from J, leaving 20 bases between them. The CDR3 is CASSLETLRGTKFF. The DNA of the CDR3 is TGTGCCAGCAGCTTGGAAACTCTAAGGGGAACAAAGTTCTTC. The full variable domain, its missing parts supplied by reference TRBV7-2 and TRBJ2-1, is GAGVSQSPSNKVTEKGKDVELRCDPISGHTALYWYRQSLGQGLEFLIYFQGNSAPDKSGLPSDRFSAERTGGSVSTLTIQRTQQEDSAVYLCASSLETLRGTKFFGPGTRLTVL.

Here the CDR3 reads CASSQNQAGGETQYF. In DNA form, the CDR3 reads TGCGCCAGCAGCCAAAATCAAGCGGGAGGAGAGACCCAGTACTTC. The chain couples TRBV4-3 to TRBJ2-5; 9 positions match TRBD2. Germline CDR1 LGHNA, CDR2 YSLEER. The CDR3 covers 15 residues. V dropped 2 bases and J dropped 4; count of bases not matched to a gene: 5.

This CDR3 is CASSYEGRMNTEAFF. For the CDR3, the DNA is TGTGCCAGCAGTTACGAGGGGCGGATGAACACTGAAGCTTTCTTT. The chain uses TRBV6-5 and TRBJ1-1, with D perhaps TRBD1 (5 bases). The CDR3 contains 15 residues. Per germline, CDR1 MNHEY and CDR2 SVGAGI. V was trimmed by 2 bases and J by 0 bases, leaving 10 bases between them.

The J gene is TRBJ2-1, the V gene TRBV7-6; tentatively, D is TRBD1 or TRBD2 (5 bases each). The CDR3 totals 13 residues. CDR1 is SGHVS and CDR2 is FNYEAQ in the germline V gene. Trimming shortened V by 5 bases and J by 6 bases, and 11 bases separated the two germline ends. The CDR3 region is CASSLGTFNEQFF. CDR3 DNA: TGTGCCAGCAGCCTAGGGACGTTCAATGAGCAGTTCTTC.

V and J are TRBV6-5 and TRBJ1-2; tentatively, D is TRBD1 (6 bases). V dropped 6 bases and J dropped 5 bases, with 13 bases sitting between them. The CDR3 is 13 amino acids. The germline V gene encodes CDR1 MNHEY and CDR2 SVGAGI. CDR3 protein: CASRKRQDYGYTF. CDR3 DNA: TGTGCCAGCAGAAAGAGACAGGATTATGGCTACACCTTC.

The chain uses TRBV29-1 and TRBJ2-3; weak D call: TRBD2 (6 bases). Germline assignment: CDR1 SQVTM and CDR2 ANQGSEA. V shed 1 base and J shed 1 base, with 9 bases lying between them. CDR3 length: 14 residues. The CDR3 nucleotides are TGCAGCGTTGAAGTTCAGCGGGGCACAGATACGCAGTATTTT. Translation: CSVEVQRGTDTQYF.

As for this clone: The junction does not match germline at one end; this may be a read error. The chain recombines TRBV7-7 with TRBJ2-1; weak D call: TRBD2 (5 bases). CDR3 length equals 17 residues. CDR1 and CDR2 (germline): SSHAT, FNYEAQ (reference sequence). The CDR3 sequence: CASSLAKLSDSYNEQFF. The CDR3 DNA reads as TGTGCTAGCAGCTTAGCGAAGCTTTCTGACTCCTACAATGAGCAGTTCTTC.

The chain recombines TRBV19 with TRBJ1-2; D is unresolved. The CDR3 sequence is 14 residues long. CDR1 is LNHDA and CDR2 is SQIVND in the germline V gene (reference sequence). Trimming took 3 bases from V and 3 from J, leaving 11 bases between them. In DNA, the CDR3 is TGTGCCAGTAGTATGAGGGAGCAACACTATGGCTACACCTTC. Protein product: CASSMREQHYGYTF.

V usage is TRBV24-1 and J usage is TRBJ2-1; no clear D gene. CDR1 is KGHDR, CDR2 SFDVKD, per germline. Trimming cost V 1 base and J 0 bases, with 12 bases left between them. The CDR3 contains 17 residues. CDR3 amino acids: CATSDLEAGSSYNEQFF. Here the CDR3 DNA reads TGTGCCACCAGTGATTTAGAAGCCGGAAGCTCCTACAATGAGCAGTTCTTC.

This chain joins TRBV18 and TRBJ2-5, with TRBD1 matching 8 bases. Germline trimming cut 3 bases from V and 3 bases from J; bases unmatched to any gene: 0. The germline V gene encodes CDR1 KGHSH and CDR2 LQKENI. The CDR3 totals 13 residues. The CDR3 spells CASSPGQEETQYF. In nucleotides, the CDR3 is TGTGCCAGCTCACCGGGACAGGAAGAGACCCAGTACTTC.

The genes are TRBV18 and TRBJ1-2; 7 bases line up with TRBD1. The CDR3 extends over 17 amino acids. The ends lost 7 bases at V and 2 bases at J; junction bases unmatched: 16. Germline V gives CDR1 KGHSH, CDR2 LQKENI. DNA of the CDR3: TGTGCCAGCTTACCGCAGGACCGACAGGGATCGAACTATGGCTACACCTTC. It codes for CASLPQDRQGSNYGYTF.

This clone was counted once. The chain links TRBV6-6 to TRBJ1-5; D is ambiguous. Trimming removed 7 bases from V and 2 bases from J, with 15 bases in between. Germline V gives CDR1 MNHNY, CDR2 SVGAGI (reference sequence). The length of the CDR3 is 15 residues. The CDR3 nucleotides are TGTGCCAGCACCGCGGGCAGCAGTGGCAATCAGCCCCAGCATTTT. Translation: CASTAGSSGNQPQHF.

This chain links TRBV4-3 with TRBJ2-7; 7 bases fit TRBD2. The CDR3 totals 15 residues. Germline CDR1 and CDR2: LGHNA and YSLEER. The V segment lost 0 bases and the J segment 2 bases; nucleotides outside the gene matches: 4. CDR3 region: CASSQDRDYAYEQYF. The CDR3 nucleotides are TGCGCCAGCAGCCAAGACCGGGACTATGCCTACGAGCAGTACTTC.

The V and J genes are TRBV7-2 and TRBJ2-3; tentatively, D is TRBD1 (5 bases). The V and J ends lost 6 bases and 4 bases respectively, with 17 bases between them. The CDR3 totals 15 residues. Germline values: CDR1 SGHTA, CDR2 FQGNSA. CDR3 nucleotide sequence: TGTGCCAGCAGTTATACCCAGGGCGAGGCAGATACGCAGTATTTT. It yields the protein CASSYTQGEADTQYF.

The chain couples TRBV7-2 to TRBJ1-1; unclear D gene. The CDR3 spans 15 residues. Germline V gives CDR1 SGHTA, CDR2 FQGNSA. Trimming took 3 bases from V and 1 from J, leaving 12 bases between them. The CDR3 DNA follows: TGTGCCAGCAGCTTCGCCGGGCTGGGGAACACTGAAGCTTTCTTT. Its translation: CASSFAGLGNTEAFF.